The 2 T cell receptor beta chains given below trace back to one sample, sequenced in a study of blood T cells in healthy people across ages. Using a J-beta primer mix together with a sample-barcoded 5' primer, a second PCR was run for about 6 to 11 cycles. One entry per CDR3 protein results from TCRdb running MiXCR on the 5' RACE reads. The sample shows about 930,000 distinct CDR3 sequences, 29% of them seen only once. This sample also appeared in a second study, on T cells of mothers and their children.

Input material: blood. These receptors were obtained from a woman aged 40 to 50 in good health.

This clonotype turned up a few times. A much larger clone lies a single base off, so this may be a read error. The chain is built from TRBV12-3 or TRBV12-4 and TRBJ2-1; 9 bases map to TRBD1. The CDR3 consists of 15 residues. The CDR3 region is CASSHGQGSCNEQFF. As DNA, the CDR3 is TGTGCCAGCAGCCACGGACAGGGGTCCTGCAATGAGCAGTTCTTC.

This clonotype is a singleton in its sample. CDR3 DNA: TGTGCCAGCAGCAGCACTAGCGGGGGCCGTAGATGGGGCCCAGATACGCAGTATTTT. Translated, it gives CASSSTSGGRRWGPDTQYF. This chain joins TRBV5-6 and TRBJ2-3, with TRBD2 matching over 11 bases. CDR3 length: 19 residues. Germline trimming cut 4 bases from V and 4 bases from J; bases unmatched to any gene: 17. Germline CDR1 SGHDT, CDR2 YYEEEE.